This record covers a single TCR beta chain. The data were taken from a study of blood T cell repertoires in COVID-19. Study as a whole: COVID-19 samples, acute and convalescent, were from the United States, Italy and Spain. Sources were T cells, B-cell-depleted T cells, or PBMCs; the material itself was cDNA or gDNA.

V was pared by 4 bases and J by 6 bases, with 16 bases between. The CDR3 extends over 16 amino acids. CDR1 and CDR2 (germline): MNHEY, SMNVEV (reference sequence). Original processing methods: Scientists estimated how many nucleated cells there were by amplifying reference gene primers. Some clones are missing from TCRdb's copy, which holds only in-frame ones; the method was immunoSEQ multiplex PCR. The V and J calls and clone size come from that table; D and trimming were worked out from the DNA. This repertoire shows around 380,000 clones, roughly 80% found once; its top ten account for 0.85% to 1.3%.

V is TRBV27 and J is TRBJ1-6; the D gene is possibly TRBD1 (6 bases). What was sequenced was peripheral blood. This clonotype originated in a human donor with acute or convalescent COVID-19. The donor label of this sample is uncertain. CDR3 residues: CASSWGQGPSNSPLHF. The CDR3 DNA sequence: TGTGCCAGCAGTTGGGGTCAGGGGCCGTCTAATTCACCCCTCCACTTT.